Listed here are 19 T cell receptor beta chains from one sample, sequenced in a study of cytomegalovirus exposure and HLA in healthy donors. A multiplex PCR was run with 60 Vbeta primers and 13 Jbeta primers. Generated by immunoSEQ multiplex PCR, the TCRdb table keeps only in-frame clones and is missing some. Among about 160,000 clones listed, around 84% were seen once. Sequenced sample: PBMCs. Receptors originate from a man aged 45-65 years in good health and CMV-seropositive.

The rearrangement joins TRBV7-3 to TRBJ2-1; tentatively, D is TRBD1 (6 bases). The CDR3 sequence is 13 residues long. V lost 5 bases and J lost 8, with 13 bases in between. The germline gives CDR1 SGHTA, CDR2 FQGTGA. The CDR3 here is CASSGWDIDEQFF. In DNA form, the CDR3 reads TGTGCCAGCAGCGGTTGGGACATAGATGAGCAGTTCTTC.

J is TRBJ1-3 and V is TRBV19, with D hard to call. CDR1 is LNHDA and CDR2 is SQIVND in the germline V gene (reference sequence). The CDR3 has 14 amino acids. V was shortened by 7 bases and J by 3 bases, with 13 bases between the two germline ends. The CDR3 DNA reads TGTGCCAGTACCCCTGGCCGACATGGAAACACCATATATTTT. This translates into CASTPGRHGNTIYF.

This sequence joins TRBV6-5 and TRBJ2-3, with unresolved D. CDR3 length equals 13 residues. V was trimmed by 6 bases and J by 2 bases, leaving 9 bases between them. The germline V gene has CDR1 MNHEY and CDR2 SVGAGI. DNA of the CDR3: TGTGCCAGCAGCCCCCGGGTCACAGATACGCAGTATTTT. It specifies CASSPRVTDTQYF.

The V and J genes are TRBV2 and TRBJ1-2; 12 bases fit TRBD1. Germline V gives CDR1 SNHLY, CDR2 FYNNEI. This CDR3 contains 18 residues. V was clipped by 2 bases and J by 4 bases; unmatched bases: 11. The CDR3 DNA reads TGTGCCAGCAGTGAAAGTAGGGACAGGGGGCCTCTTCGCTATGGCTACACCTTC. Residues: CASSESRDRGPLRYGYTF.

The rearrangement joins TRBV19 to TRBJ2-7; D not resolved. The CDR3 is 14 amino acids. V was pared by 6 bases and J by 3 bases, with 15 bases between. The germline CDR1 and CDR2 sequences are LNHDA and SQIVND (reference sequence). CDR3: CASSPMGTSYEQYF. The CDR3 nucleotides are TGTGCCAGTAGCCCCATGGGCACAAGCTACGAGCAGTACTTC. The full variable domain, rest sourced from reference TRBV19 and TRBJ2-7, is DGGITQSPKYLFRKEGQNVTLSCEQNLNHDAMYWYRQDPGQGLRLIYYSQIVNDFQKGDIAEGYSVSREKKESFPLTVTSAQKNPTAFYLCASSPMGTSYEQYFGPGTRLTVT.

The chain combines TRBV29-1 with TRBJ2-7, with D unclear. V was clipped by 6 bases and J by 6 bases, with 9 bases between them. This CDR3 contains 10 residues. CDR1 SQVTM and CDR2 ANQGSEA come from the germline V gene. CDR3 DNA: TGCAGCGTCGCCGACTCCGAGCAGTACTTC. Its protein product is CSVADSEQYF.

This sequence joins TRBV6-5 and TRBJ2-7; 9 bases agree with TRBD1. The CDR3 is made up of 13 amino acids. Trimming at V came to 6 bases and at J to 5 bases, leaving 5 bases not matched to a gene. The germline gives CDR1 MNHEY, CDR2 SVGAGI. CDR3 nucleotides: TGTGCCAGCAGCACAGGGGGCGCACACGAGCAGTACTTC. It translates to CASSTGGAHEQYF.

The chain links TRBV6-1 to TRBJ1-1; tentatively, D is TRBD1 (6 bases). The CDR3 totals 15 residues. Germline V gene data show CDR1 as MNHNS and CDR2 as SASEGT. Deletions cut 5 bases from V and 5 bases from J, with 18 bases between. The CDR3 is CASSKSRGRGTEAFF. In DNA, the CDR3 is TGTGCCAGCAGTAAATCCAGGGGAAGAGGAACTGAAGCTTTCTTT.

V usage is TRBV18 and J usage is TRBJ1-1; D uncertain. CDR3 size: 16 residues. The germline V gene has CDR1 KGHSH and CDR2 LQKENI. Trimming shortened V by 3 bases and J by 1 base, and 15 bases separated the two germline ends. The CDR3 coding sequence is TGTGCCAGCTCACCTCTCGTTACGAGACAGAACACTGAAGCTTTCTTT. Translating gives CASSPLVTRQNTEAFF.

The chain joins TRBV20-1 to TRBJ2-1; possibly TRBD1 for D (5 bases). Per the germline V gene, CDR1 is DFQATT and CDR2 is SNEGSKA (reference sequence). CDR3 length: 11 residues. CDR3 bases: TGCAGGGACACCGCCTACAATGAGCAGTTCTTC. It specifies CRDTAYNEQFF.

The genes are TRBV6-1 and TRBJ2-7; the D gene is possibly TRBD1 (5 bases). CDR3 length equals 13 residues. Germline V gives CDR1 MNHNS, CDR2 SASEGT. The V and J ends lost 7 bases and 0 bases respectively, with 10 bases between them. The CDR3 nucleotides are TGTGCCAGCACGGCCAGGGACTCCTACGAGCAGTACTTC. Translation gives CASTARDSYEQYF.

V and J are TRBV18 and TRBJ2-2; D is possibly TRBD1 (6 bases). CDR3 length: 15 amino acids. Deletions cut 3 bases from V and 5 bases from J, with 13 bases between. The germline gives CDR1 KGHSH, CDR2 LQKENI. The CDR3 loop reads CASSPAGVKTGELFF. The CDR3 bases are TGTGCCAGCTCACCTGCAGGGGTCAAAACCGGGGAGCTGTTTTTT.

The chain has TRBV15 and TRBJ2-5, with 7 bases aligning to TRBD1. This CDR3 is 14 amino acids long. CDR1 and CDR2 (germline): LNHNV, YYDKDF (reference sequence). J gave up 4 bases and V 0 bases, and 2 bases lay outside the gene matches. CDR3 residues: CATSRDTGAETQYF. The CDR3 coding sequence is TGTGCCACCAGCAGAGATACAGGGGCAGAGACCCAGTACTTC. The whole variable domain, remainder taken from reference TRBV15 and TRBJ2-5, is DAMVIQNPRYQVTQFGKPVTLSCSQTLNHNVMYWYQQKSSQAPKLLFHYYDKDFNNEADTPDNFQSRRPNTSFCFLDIRSPGLGDTAMYLCATSRDTGAETQYFGPGTRLLVL.

The gene calls are TRBV5-6 and TRBJ2-7; 7 bases agree with TRBD2. The V gene end was trimmed by 5 bases and the J gene end by 3 bases; junction bases not matched to a gene: 5. CDR1 is SGHDT, CDR2 YYEEEE, per germline. The CDR3 runs 13 residues. The DNA of the CDR3 is TGTGCCAGCAGTTCGGGACTAATCTACGAGCAGTACGTC. Amino acid sequence: CASSSGLIYEQYV.

This chain links TRBV28 with TRBJ1-2; weak D call: TRBD1 (6 bases). The V and J ends lost 6 bases and 0 bases respectively, with 14 bases between them. The germline CDR1 and CDR2 sequences are MDHEN and SYDVKM. The CDR3 has 15 residues. The chain's CDR3 is CASRATGRANYGYTF. CDR3 DNA: TGTGCCAGCAGAGCCACAGGGCGGGCTAACTATGGCTACACCTTC.

The V gene is TRBV7-3, the J gene TRBJ2-3; possible D gene TRBD2, 5 bases. The germline V gene has CDR1 SGHTA and CDR2 FQGTGA. The CDR3 loop spans 13 amino acids. V lost 4 bases and J 6 bases, leaving 11 bases between the germline ends. The CDR3 here is CASSSDSGDTQYF. Here the CDR3 DNA reads TGTGCCAGCAGCTCAGACTCGGGGGATACGCAGTATTTT.

The chain joins TRBV5-4 to TRBJ1-2, with 9 nucleotides matching TRBD1. V shed 0 bases and J 6 bases; nucleotides not matched to a gene: 3. Germline V gene data show CDR1 as SGHNT and CDR2 as YYREEE (reference sequence). This CDR3 comprises 14 residues. The DNA for the CDR3 is TGTGCCAGCAGCTTGGAGTGGACAGGGGATGGCTACACCTTC. It yields the protein CASSLEWTGDGYTF.

The chain is built from TRBV6-6 and TRBJ1-3; no definite D call. Germline V CDR1 and CDR2: MNHNY, SVGAGI (reference sequence). V dropped 6 bases and J dropped 2 bases, with 14 bases sitting between them. The CDR3 is 15 residues long. The CDR3 sequence: CASSDLGLPGNTIYF. CDR3 DNA: TGTGCCAGCAGCGACTTAGGACTGCCTGGAAACACCATATATTTT.

This rearrangement joins TRBV15 to TRBJ2-6; possible D gene TRBD1, 6 bases. V gave up 5 bases and J gave up 1 base, with 9 bases separating them. The CDR3 runs 15 residues. Germline CDR1 and CDR2: LNHNV and YYDKDF (reference sequence). CDR3 protein: CATSRDISGANVLTF. CDR3 coding DNA: TGTGCCACCAGCCGGGACATTTCTGGGGCCAACGTCCTGACTTTC.